Each of the 9 T cell receptor beta chains below was sequenced from the same sample in a study of early T cells in non-severe SARS-CoV-2 infection. TCRdb fed the 5' RACE reads into MiXCR, producing one record per CDR3 protein. This sample yields around 58,000 distinct CDR3 sequences, of which about 13% are seen a single time; approximately 10% belongs to the top ten. What was sequenced was whole blood. The receptors stem from an adult who was a healthcare worker with PCR-confirmed SARS-CoV-2 infection or an uninfected control (not recorded which).

CDR3 in DNA: TGTGCCAGTAGTATGCTAGCGGGAGTTGCGGCTGAGACCCAGTACTTC. Translating gives CASSMLAGVAAETQYF. The chain has TRBV19 and TRBJ2-5; 10 bases agree with TRBD2. V gave up 3 bases and J gave up 5 bases; unmatched junction bases: 9. Looked up from germline, CDR1 is LNHDA and CDR2 is SQIVND (reference sequence). The CDR3 length is 16 residues.

The chain carries TRBV4-1 and TRBJ2-3, with TRBD2 identical over 12 bases. J lost 5 bases, V lost 0 bases, and 6 bases had no gene match. CDR3 size: 17 residues. The germline CDR1 and CDR2 sequences are MGHRA and YSYEKL. The chain's CDR3 is CASSQDAPTSGGDTQYF. CDR3 bases: TGCGCCAGCAGCCAAGATGCGCCGACTAGCGGGGGAGATACGCAGTATTTT.

This clonotype showed up just a few times. The chain couples TRBV21-1 to TRBJ2-2; the D call TRBD1 from the table was never checked on the DNA. TRBV21-1 is recorded as a pseudogene. This CDR3 region has 17 residues. The CDR3 region has the DNA TGTGCCAGCAGCCCCCCGAGCGAGGGTCCGAACACCGGGGAGCTGTTTTTT. This encodes CASSPPSEGPNTGELFF.

Ten or more counts support this clonotype. The V and J genes are TRBV24-1 and TRBJ2-1, with D hard to call. The CDR3 is 14 residues long. Trimming took off 0 bases at V and 9 bases at J, with 11 bases between the two ends. Germline assignment: CDR1 KGHDR and CDR2 SFDVKD. The CDR3, as DNA: TGTGCCACCAGTGATTTGAGGACGGCCCCTGAGCAGTTCTTC. Encoded protein: CATSDLRTAPEQFF.

This clonotype is medium-sized by share. The CDR3 reads CSARQAHYEQYF. The CDR3 DNA reads TGCAGCGCCCGACAGGCCCACTACGAGCAGTACTTC. V is TRBV29-1 and J is TRBJ2-7; a weak D match, TRBD1 (6 bases). The CDR3 covers 12 residues. CDR1 and CDR2 from the germline V gene are SQVTM and ANQGSEA. Trimming stripped 7 bases from V and 3 bases from J, with 13 bases between.

This clonotype was observed a handful of times. This chain uses TRBV7-8 with TRBJ2-1; 11 bases are a match to TRBD1. CDR1 is SGHVS, CDR2 FQNEAQ, per germline. The trim removed 3 bases at V and 8 bases at J, leaving 9 bases unmatched. The CDR3 extends over 16 amino acids. CDR3 sequence reads: CASSFPWTGGVDEQFF. Here the CDR3 DNA reads TGTGCCAGCAGCTTCCCTTGGACAGGGGGCGTCGATGAGCAGTTCTTC.

The CDR3 here is CASSFTGGTEAFF. Written as DNA, the CDR3 is TGTGCCAGCAGCTTCACAGGGGGCACTGAAGCTTTCTTT. V gene TRBV7-9 combines with J gene TRBJ1-1; 8 bases agree with TRBD1. This CDR3 has 13 residues. CDR1 and CDR2 (germline): SEHNR, FQNEAQ (reference sequence). V trimming: 3 bases; J trimming: 4 bases; junction bases outside the gene matches: 1.

A few counts support this clonotype. In DNA, the CDR3 is TGTGCCAGCAGTAAGGCCGGAGGAAGGGTGAACACTGAAGCTTTCTTT. It yields the protein CASSKAGGRVNTEAFF. This chain connects TRBV6-6 to TRBJ1-1; D not certain. This CDR3 has 16 amino acids. Germline V gene lookup returns CDR1 MNHNY and CDR2 SVGAGI (reference sequence). Trimming left V 5 bases short and J 0 bases short, with 16 bases between.

The rearrangement joins TRBV4-2 to TRBJ2-7, with D possibly matching TRBD2 (6 bases). Deletions cut 11 bases from V and 2 bases from J, with 19 bases between. The CDR3 has 14 amino acids. Germline CDR1 is LGHNA and CDR2 is YNFKEQ. The DNA of the CDR3 is TGTGCCGCGGGTGGAGTGGGGGGTACCTACGAGCAGTACTTC. Amino acids: CAAGGVGGTYEQYF.